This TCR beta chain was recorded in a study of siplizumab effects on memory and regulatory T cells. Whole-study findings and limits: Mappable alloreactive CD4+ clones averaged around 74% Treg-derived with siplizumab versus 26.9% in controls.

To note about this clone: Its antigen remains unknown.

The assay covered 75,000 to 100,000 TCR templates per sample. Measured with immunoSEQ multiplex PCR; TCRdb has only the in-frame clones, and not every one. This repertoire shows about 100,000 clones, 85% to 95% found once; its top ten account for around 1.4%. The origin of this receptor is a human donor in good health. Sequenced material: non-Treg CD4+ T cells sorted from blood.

DNA for the CDR3: TGTGCCACCAGCGTTTCAGGGTCCTTCACTGAAGCTTTCTTT. Translating gives CATSVSGSFTEAFF. The chain carries TRBV15 and TRBJ1-1, with a weak D call TRBD1 (5 bases). The V end was cut by 5 bases, the J end by 4 bases, with 14 bases between. Germline V gives CDR1 LNHNV, CDR2 YYDKDF (reference sequence). The CDR3 extends over 14 amino acids.